These 21 T cell receptor beta chains were sequenced from one sample in a study of blood T cell repertoires in COVID-19. Data came from immunoSEQ multiplex PCR; TCRdb stores just in-frame clones and leaves some out. This sample carries 95,000 to 110,000 clones, roughly 84% of them seen once, and the ten largest clones take less than 5%. The sample comprised peripheral blood. These receptors originate from a human donor in a cohort sampled during active COVID-19.

The chain couples TRBV9 to TRBJ2-7; 7 nucleotides agree with TRBD1. Germline V lookup: CDR1 SGDLS, CDR2 YYNGEE. V lost 4 bases and J lost 1; bases outside the gene matches: 11. This CDR3 comprises 16 residues. The CDR3 sequence: CASSLTGTVPSYEQYF. For the CDR3, the DNA is TGTGCCAGCAGCTTAACCGGGACAGTTCCATCCTACGAGCAGTACTTC.

The chain uses TRBV6-5 and TRBJ1-3, with D perhaps TRBD1 (5 bases). V was shortened by 6 bases and J by 7 bases, with 13 bases between the two germline ends. Germline lookup yields CDR1 MNHEY and CDR2 SVGAGI. CDR3 size: 13 residues. The CDR3 region has the DNA TGTGCCAGCAGCCAAACAGGAGACAACACCATATATTTT. Its protein is CASSQTGDNTIYF.

CDR3: CASSYRLAGIQLEQFF. For the CDR3, the DNA is TGTGCCAGCAGTTATAGACTAGCGGGAATACAACTTGAGCAGTTCTTC. J is TRBJ2-1 and V is TRBV28; 11 nucleotides line up with TRBD2. Trimming removed 4 bases from V and 9 bases from J; junction bases left unmatched: 11. CDR3 length: 16 residues. In germline, CDR1 is MDHEN, CDR2 SYDVKM.

The rearrangement joins TRBV6-5 to TRBJ1-2; unclear D gene. The CDR3 length is 16 residues. The germline gives CDR1 MNHEY, CDR2 SVGAGI. Trimming removed 0 bases from V and 0 bases from J, with 11 bases in between. The CDR3 here is CASSYSTQGANYGYTF. In DNA form, the CDR3 reads TGTGCCAGCAGTTACTCAACGCAAGGAGCTAACTATGGCTACACCTTC.

The gene calls are TRBV7-3 and TRBJ2-3; D possibly corresponds to TRBD1 (5 bases). CDR1 is SGHTA, CDR2 FQGTGA, per germline. Trimming left V 5 bases short and J 0 bases short, with 15 bases between. This CDR3 contains 16 residues. CDR3: CASSRGGGASTDTQYF. The CDR3 DNA follows: TGTGCCAGCAGCCGCGGCGGTGGGGCCAGCACAGATACGCAGTATTTT. The variable domain in full, with the rest retrieved from reference TRBV7-3 and TRBJ2-3, is GAGVSQTPSNKVTEKGKYVELRCDPISGHTALYWYRQSLGQGPEFLIYFQGTGAADDSGLPNDRFFAVRPEGSVSTLKIQRTERGDSAVYLCASSRGGGASTDTQYFGPGTRLTVL.

The chain joins TRBV7-3 to TRBJ1-1, with 7 bases fitting TRBD1. CDR3 length equals 14 residues. Germline V gene data show CDR1 as SGHTA and CDR2 as FQGTGA. After removal of 5 bases from V and 5 bases from J, the junction contained 8 bases not matched to a gene. The CDR3 reads CASSPGGSQTEAFF. The CDR3 nucleotides read TGTGCCAGCAGCCCAGGGGGGTCTCAAACTGAAGCTTTCTTT.

The chain carries TRBV30 and TRBJ1-5; tentative D call: TRBD1 (5 bases). This CDR3 comprises 17 residues. The V gene lost 3 bases and the J gene lost 0 bases, with 18 bases spanning the gap. CDR1 is GTSNPN, CDR2 SVGIG, per germline (reference sequence). CDR3 loop: CAWSHATEANSNQPQHF. The CDR3 region has the DNA TGTGCCTGGAGCCACGCGACAGAAGCCAATAGCAATCAGCCCCAGCATTTT. Drawing the rest from reference TRBV30 and TRBJ1-5, the complete variable domain is SQTIHQWPATLVQPVGSPLSLECTVEGTSNPNLYWYRQAAGRGLQLLFYSVGIGQISSEVPQNLSASRPQDRQFILSSKKLLLSDSGFYLCAWSHATEANSNQPQHFGDGTRLSIL.

CDR3 residues: CASSFSPAGGAEQYV. CDR3 DNA: TGTGCCAGCAGCTTCTCCCCGGCAGGGGGCGCCGAGCAGTACGTC. The chain couples TRBV7-2 to TRBJ2-7; 8 nucleotides match TRBD1. There are 15 residues in the CDR3. V shed 3 bases, J shed 6 bases, and the junction held 10 bases outside the gene matches. The germline gives CDR1 SGHTA, CDR2 FQGNSA.

The rearrangement uses TRBV29-1 and TRBJ2-7, with 7 bases matching TRBD1. After removal of 4 bases from V and 0 bases from J, the junction contained 15 bases not matched to a gene. CDR3 length equals 17 residues. The germline V gene has CDR1 SQVTM and CDR2 ANQGSEA. The CDR3 DNA reads as TGCAGCGTTGTATTTCCTAGTGAGAACAGGGGCTCCTACGAGCAGTACTTC. This gives the protein CSVVFPSENRGSYEQYF.

The V call is TRBV10-3, the J call TRBJ1-3; D may be TRBD1 (5 bases). Germline V lookup: CDR1 ENHRY, CDR2 SYGVKD. With 10 bases removed from V and 1 base from J, the gap between germline ends came to 11 bases. This CDR3 contains 13 residues. CDR3 nucleotide sequence: TGTGCCACGGGGGGGGGATCTGGAAACACCATATATTTT. This encodes CATGGGSGNTIYF.

This sequence joins TRBV7-6 and TRBJ2-7; TRBD2 matches at 7 bases. Per germline, CDR1 SGHVS and CDR2 FNYEAQ. The V segment lost 5 bases and the J segment 2 bases; nucleotides outside the gene matches: 15. This CDR3 region has 17 residues. The CDR3 DNA is TGTGCCAGCAGCCTCGGTACTAGCGACACAACCACCTACGAGCAGTACTTC. Encoded protein: CASSLGTSDTTTYEQYF. The full variable domain, with the rest looked up from reference TRBV7-6 and TRBJ2-7, is GAGVSQSPRYKVTKRGQDVALRCDPISGHVSLYWYRQALGQGPEFLTYFNYEAQQDKSGLPNDRFSAERPEGSISTLTIQRTEQRDSAMYRCASSLGTSDTTTYEQYFGPGTRLTVT.

This chain links TRBV2 with TRBJ1-1; 8 bases fit TRBD1. Germline CDR1 SNHLY, CDR2 FYNNEI. Unmatched junction bases numbered 3, after V lost 5 bases and J lost 1 base. This CDR3 region has 14 residues. The CDR3 is CASSRDRGNTEAFF. The CDR3 bases are TGTGCCAGCAGTCGTGACAGGGGGAACACTGAAGCTTTCTTT. Based on the CDR3 plus reference TRBV2 and TRBJ1-1, the full variable domain is EPEVTQTPSHQVTQMGQEVILRCVPISNHLYFYWYRQILGQKVEFLVSFYNNEISEKSEIFDDQFSVERPDGSNFTLKIRSTKLEDSAMYFCASSRDRGNTEAFFGQGTRLTVV.

This clone qualifies as medium-sized. V usage is TRBV6-5 and J usage is TRBJ2-1; 13 nucleotides line up with TRBD2. V gave up 7 bases and J gave up 8 bases; unmatched junction bases: 8. CDR3 size: 15 residues. Germline V gives CDR1 MNHEY, CDR2 SVGAGI. The CDR3 coding sequence is TGTGCCAGCATCTCGGGACTAGCGGGATCGGATGAGCAGTTCTTC. This translates into CASISGLAGSDEQFF.

The V gene is TRBV28, the J gene TRBJ2-2, with 7 positions matching TRBD2. The germline gives CDR1 MDHEN, CDR2 SYDVKM. The CDR3 totals 15 residues. J was trimmed by 3 bases and V by 2 bases; bases with no gene match: 3. CDR3 DNA: TGTGCCAGCAGTTTAGGCGGGAGTCACACCGGGGAGCTGTTTTTT. This sequence encodes CASSLGGSHTGELFF.

V is TRBV6-5 and J is TRBJ2-7; the D gene is possibly TRBD2 (6 bases). The CDR3 consists of 13 residues. Germline-derived CDR1 and CDR2 are MNHEY and SVGAGI. Trimming pared 2 bases from V and 6 bases from J, leaving 11 bases between. CDR3 sequence (DNA): TGTGCCAGCAGTTACCGGCGGGAATTCGAGCAGTACGTC. This encodes CASSYRREFEQYV.

The rearrangement links TRBV4-2 to TRBJ1-6, with D perhaps TRBD1 (5 bases). Per germline, CDR1 LGHNA and CDR2 YNFKEQ. The CDR3 has 16 amino acids. With 0 bases removed from V and 8 bases from J, the gap between germline ends came to 14 bases. The CDR3 nucleotides read TGTGCCAGCAGCCAAGATCTCGGGGACTGGGATTCACCCCTCCACTTT. It specifies CASSQDLGDWDSPLHF.

The chain has TRBV24-1 and TRBJ2-5; D not certain. V dropped 1 base and J dropped 4 bases, with 15 bases sitting between them. The CDR3 is 16 residues long. The germline V gene encodes CDR1 KGHDR and CDR2 SFDVKD. This CDR3 reads CATSDFGLLARETQYF. CDR3 nucleotide sequence: TGTGCCACCAGTGATTTTGGCCTGCTGGCCCGAGAGACCCAGTACTTC.

This chain joins TRBV2 and TRBJ2-5, with 9 positions matching TRBD1. The CDR3 covers 15 residues. CDR1 is SNHLY, CDR2 FYNNEI, per germline. V dropped 4 bases and J dropped 5; count of bases not matched to a gene: 8. The CDR3 spells CASSGQGGVHETQYF. As DNA, the CDR3 is TGTGCCAGCAGTGGACAGGGGGGTGTGCATGAGACCCAGTACTTC.

This clone was counted a few times. This chain uses TRBV12-3 or TRBV12-4 with TRBJ2-1, with TRBD2 as a possible D gene (6 bases). Trimming left V 5 bases short and J 14 bases short, with 16 bases between. CDR3 length: 12 residues. The CDR3 DNA sequence: TGTGCCAGCAGTCGTGTGGAGGGCGTGGAGTTCTTC. Its protein is CASSRVEGVEFF.

The J gene is TRBJ2-1, the V gene TRBV5-6; a weak D match, TRBD2 (6 bases). V lost 6 bases to trimming and J lost 0 bases, with 19 bases between them. CDR3 length: 17 amino acids. The germline V gene encodes CDR1 SGHDT and CDR2 YYEEEE. As DNA, the CDR3 is TGTGCCAGCACGAGGTCACCCCCCGGGAGCTCCTACAATGAGCAGTTCTTC. Amino acid sequence: CASTRSPPGSSYNEQFF. Variable domain in full (rest from reference TRBV5-6 and TRBJ2-1): DAGVTQSPTHLIKTRGQQVTLRCSPKSGHDTVSWYQQALGQGPQFIFQYYEEEERQRGNFPDRFSGHQFPNYSSELNVNALLLGDSALYLCASTRSPPGSSYNEQFFGPGTRLTVL.

The chain has TRBV6-6 and TRBJ2-7; D not certain. Trimming removed 3 bases at V and 3 bases at J, with 18 bases between. The CDR3 is made up of 16 amino acids. Germline assignment: CDR1 MNHNY and CDR2 SVGAGI (reference sequence). CDR3 nucleotides: TGTGCCAGCAGTTATACGCCCGCGCCAGGTTACTACGAGCAGTACTTC. This encodes CASSYTPAPGYYEQYF.